Each of the 4 T cell receptor beta chains below was sequenced from the same sample in a study of T cells expressing NK-cell markers. TCRdb reanalyzed the 5' RACE reads, giving one entry per CDR3 protein sequence and no DNA. This listing includes 550,000 or so distinct CDR3 sequences. Sequences were obtained from blood T cells: a sorted CD56 or NKG2C T cell subset, CD4+ or CD8+ T cells, or bulk PBMC T cells (not recorded which). These receptors all come from a man younger than 35 in good health.

This chain uses TRBV10-3 with TRBJ1-1; TCRdb reports TRBD1, a call that lacks DNA to check it against. CDR3 length equals 11 residues. Germline assignment: CDR1 ENHRY and CDR2 SYGVKD. The CDR3 protein is CAMRQDTEAFF.

V is TRBV28 and J is TRBJ2-1; the D gene TCRdb calls, TRBD1, cannot be checked with no DNA. The CDR3 totals 15 residues. Germline assignment: CDR1 MDHEN and CDR2 SYDVKM. The CDR3 sequence: CASRNRQGGVNEQFF. Using reference TRBV28 and TRBJ2-1 for the parts outside the CDR3, the full variable domain is DVKVTQSSRYLVKRTGEKVFLECVQDMDHENMFWYRQDPGLGLRLIYFSYDVKMKEKGDIPEGYSVSREKKERFSLILESASTNQTSMYLCASRNRQGGVNEQFFGPGTRLTVL.

The V gene is TRBV11-3, the J gene TRBJ2-1; TCRdb lists TRBD1, though no DNA is available to test this call. Germline V CDR1 and CDR2: SGHNT, YENEEA. This CDR3 has 14 residues. This CDR3 is CASSFRSGNNEQFF.

The genes are TRBV15 and TRBJ2-6; no DNA is available, so the TRBD1 call from TCRdb remains unchecked. This CDR3 is built from 17 residues. The germline gives CDR1 LNHNV, CDR2 YYDKDF (reference sequence). The CDR3 sequence: CATSRDQDPGGANVLTF.